The clone carrying this T cell receptor (beta chain) has only a few counts. The antigen remains undetermined. These data originate in a study of cytomegalovirus exposure and HLA in healthy donors. General observations from the study: Accounts indicate the classifier identified cytomegalovirus status with strong specificity and sensitivity.

The PCR ran on 60 Vbeta and 13 Jbeta primers. Measured with immunoSEQ multiplex PCR; TCRdb has only the in-frame clones, and not every one. The table lists some 150,000 clones, approximately 80% of them singletons. Germline CDR1 is MDHEN and CDR2 is SYDVKM. CDR3 size: 16 residues. V trimming: 0 bases; J trimming: 1 base; junction bases outside the gene matches: 1. The source material was PBMCs. The chain joins TRBV28 to TRBJ2-2; TRBD1 matches at 8 bases. The clonotype originates from a woman between 50 and 59 years old in good health and CMV-seropositive. CDR3 nucleotide sequence: TGTGCCAGCAGTTTATGGGGGACAGGGAACACCGGGGAGCTGTTTTTT. Amino acid sequence: CASSLWGTGNTGELFF.